Listed below are T cell receptor beta chains from one sample, sequenced in a study of cytomegalovirus exposure and HLA in healthy donors. Some clones are missing from TCRdb's copy, which holds only in-frame ones; the method was immunoSEQ multiplex PCR. This table has over 150,000 clones, 60% to 80% appearing once. Sequenced: PBMCs. The source is a woman in her fifties or sixties in good health and CMV-seropositive. Each CDR3 is given with its conserved first and last residue.

TRBV6-1	TRBJ1-2	CASSERGRLSSNGYTF
TRBV6-4	TRBJ2-1	CASSESGASYNEQFF
TRBV6-6	TRBJ2-5	CASRYRAGGTETQYF
TRBV4-2	TRBJ2-3	CASSQDWGGEAGDTDTQYF
TRBV5-6	TRBJ1-2	CASSLGQLHGYTF
TRBV2	TRBJ1-2	CATLTGGNGYTF
TRBV4-1	TRBJ1-5	CASSPYDSHQPQHF
TRBV6-6	TRBJ1-1	CASTYRGFTEAFF
TRBV6-1	TRBJ2-7	CASTTGQGRNEQYF
TRBV9	TRBJ2-7	CASSRRDGSYEQYF
TRBV11-2	TRBJ1-4	CASSSWPVNEKLFF
TRBV11-3	TRBJ2-5	CASSFGGGLQETQYF
TRBV5-1	TRBJ2-3	CASSLESAGRDTQYF
TRBV10-2	TRBJ2-5	CASKEGGGPKWAQYF
TRBV10-1	TRBJ2-3	CASSFGLAGGQHTQYF
TRBV2	TRBJ1-1	CASTRQGTLNTEAFF
TRBV4-1	TRBJ2-5	CASSLVAGVETQYF
TRBV7-6	TRBJ2-3	CASSLLDRTDTQYF
TRBV7-3	TRBJ1-1	CASSSTAWGSEAFF
TRBV30	TRBJ1-4	CAWSVGLLGEKLFF
TRBV29-1	TRBJ2-5	CSVPGTGEETQYF
TRBV5-1	TRBJ2-5	CASSLVAGGAQETQYF
TRBV2	TRBJ2-7	CASSSGTVIYEQYF
TRBV4-2	TRBJ1-3	CASSLLVGDRAGNTIYF
TRBV7-8	TRBJ2-7	CASSFGDRGSWQYF
TRBV7-3	TRBJ1-1	CASSLFSIGGWENTEAFF
TRBV4-2	TRBJ2-3	CASSQYGGTGSDTQYF
TRBV5-1	TRBJ2-3	CASSFTGLTDTQYF
TRBV4-2	TRBJ2-1	CASSQEGSEHNEQFF
TRBV10-3	TRBJ2-2	CAISDPEQGSGELFF
TRBV19	TRBJ1-5	CASSIEARDQPQHF
TRBV18	TRBJ2-7	CASSPRGSYEQYF
TRBV11-2	TRBJ2-3	CASSTWTSGAGADTQYF
TRBV10-3	TRBJ2-2	CAISDGQGAGELFF
TRBV6-6	TRBJ1-2	CASSLDSTINYGYTF
TRBV19	TRBJ1-3	CASSMDRVSGNTIYF
TRBV2	TRBJ1-2	CASNRGLRENYGYTF
TRBV13	TRBJ2-4	CASSQGLAKNIQYF
TRBV5-1	TRBJ1-4	CASRSTGQVVEKLFF
TRBV5-1	TRBJ2-1	CASSADRGGGIYNEQFF
TRBV7-9	TRBJ2-3	CASSPLSGGPDTQYF
TRBV11-2	TRBJ2-2	CASRLTILAGADTGELFF
TRBV29-1	TRBJ2-4	CSAGTGQNIQYF